These T cell receptor beta chains were read from a single sample in a study of cytomegalovirus exposure and HLA in healthy donors. The table came from immunoSEQ multiplex PCR; TCRdb's copy has only in-frame clones and leaves some out. Among approximately 180,000 clones listed, more than 70% were seen once. Sequenced sample: PBMCs. The origin of the receptors is a woman aged 40 to 50 in good health and CMV-seronegative. Each CDR3 is given with its conserved first and last residue. D genes are given only for firm matches. Clone size is given for some rows only: seen once, a few or many times, or a class if the clone is expanded.

cdr3_nt	cdr3_aa	v_call	j_call	clone_size	d_call
TGCGCCAGCAGCCTTGAGAAGAACACTGAAGCTTTCTTT	CASSLEKNTEAFF	TRBV5-1	TRBJ1-1	NA	NA
TGCGCCAGCAGCCTCACAGGTTTACCCACTGAAGCTTTCTTT	CASSLTGLPTEAFF	TRBV4-3	TRBJ1-1	many	NA
TGTGCCAGCAACGACAGGGCTGGGGCCAACGTCCTGACTTTC	CASNDRAGANVLTF	TRBV2	TRBJ2-6	NA	TRBD1
TGTGCCAGCAGCTTAGGCAGCGGGGGGCCTGGGGAGCAGTACTTC	CASSLGSGGPGEQYF	TRBV7-9	TRBJ2-7	few	TRBD2
TGTGCCAGCAGCACCCCTAGCGTTGGTGGCACCGGGGAGCTGTTTTTT	CASSTPSVGGTGELFF	TRBV9	TRBJ2-2	NA	NA
TGCGCCAGCAGCCCGGTGCACGACACTGAAGCTTTCTTT	CASSPVHDTEAFF	TRBV5-1	TRBJ1-1	NA	NA
TGCGCCAGCAGACTGACAGAGTACGAGCAGTACTTC	CASRLTEYEQYF	TRBV5-1	TRBJ2-7	NA	NA
TGCGCCAGCAGCTTGGTCTTCGGAGGCGAGCAGTACTTC	CASSLVFGGEQYF	TRBV5-1	TRBJ2-7	NA	NA
TGCGCCAGCAGCTTGCGACAGGGGGGCACAGATACGCAGTATTTT	CASSLRQGGTDTQYF	TRBV5-1	TRBJ2-3	NA	TRBD1
TGTGCCAGTAGTATTCCGGGGTTAGCTAACTATGGCTACACCTTC	CASSIPGLANYGYTF	TRBV19	TRBJ1-2	few	NA
TGTGCCACCAGCAGAGGACAGGGAGGCTACAATGAGCAGTTCTTC	CATSRGQGGYNEQFF	TRBV15	TRBJ2-1	NA	NA
TGCGCCAGCAGCCAAGACGGGCCTAGCTGGACAGATACGCAGTATTTT	CASSQDGPSWTDTQYF	TRBV4-1	TRBJ2-3	NA	NA
TGTGCCTGGAGTGTAAAAGGGGCTGGAATGAACACTGAAGCTTTCTTT	CAWSVKGAGMNTEAFF	TRBV30	TRBJ1-1	NA	NA
TGTGCCAGCAGCGTAGGTCCGGGCGGGTACGAGCAGTACTTC	CASSVGPGGYEQYF	TRBV9	TRBJ2-7	NA	NA
TGTGCCAGCAGCCACCAAGCCGGGTCCAGAGGGGGGGAGCTGTTTTTT	CASSHQAGSRGGELFF	TRBV5-4	TRBJ2-2	NA	NA
TGTGCCAGCAGTTGGAGTGAAGAAGAGACCCAGTACTTC	CASSWSEEETQYF	TRBV9	TRBJ2-5	few	NA
TGCGCCAGCAGCTTGGAAGATATCAGGGGCTCTGAAGCTTTCTTT	CASSLEDIRGSEAFF	TRBV5-1	TRBJ1-1	few	NA
TGTGCCAGCAGCTTAGGACAGGGGGTCCCCTACGAGCAGTACTTC	CASSLGQGVPYEQYF	TRBV7-2	TRBJ2-7	few	TRBD1
TGTGCCAGCAGTTTATTGCCTTTGAGGACTAGCACCTACAATGAGCAGTTCTTC	CASSLLPLRTSTYNEQFF	TRBV27	TRBJ2-1	NA	TRBD2
TGTGCCAGCATCGGGACTAGTTCTGAGCAGTTCTTC	CASIGTSSEQFF	TRBV7-9	TRBJ2-1	NA	TRBD2
TGTGCCAGTAGTGTCACAGGGGATTCTGGCTGCACCTTC	CASSVTGDSGCTF	TRBV19	TRBJ1-2	NA	TRBD1
TGTGCCAGCATAAACAGGGGGCGGACCGGGGAGCTGTTTTTT	CASINRGRTGELFF	TRBV2	TRBJ2-2	NA	TRBD1
TGCGCCAGCAGCGGGGCCGAGAAGGGCGGGGGGTACGAGCAGTACTTC	CASSGAEKGGGYEQYF	TRBV5-1	TRBJ2-7	NA	TRBD2
TGCGCCAGCAGCCGAGAGACAGGGGGCTACAATGAGCAGTTCTTC	CASSRETGGYNEQFF	TRBV4-3	TRBJ2-1	NA	TRBD1
TGTGCCTGGAGTTCTGGACACAGGGGAACCACAGATACGCAGTATTTT	CAWSSGHRGTTDTQYF	TRBV30	TRBJ2-3	NA	TRBD1
TGTGCCTGGAGTGTGGGGCAGGAAGTCGCGGAGCAGTACTTC	CAWSVGQEVAEQYF	TRBV30	TRBJ2-7	NA	NA
TGTGCCAGCAGCCTCCAGCCGGGAGGGATAGGGGAGCTGTTTTTT	CASSLQPGGIGELFF	TRBV13	TRBJ2-2	once	TRBD2
TGTGCTAGTGGTTTGTCCCGGGAGCGTGAGCAGTTCTTC	CASGLSREREQFF	TRBV12-5	TRBJ2-1	NA	NA
TGTGCCAGCAGCTCGTTGGTCAAGGGGATCGAAAAACTGTTTTTT	CASSSLVKGIEKLFF	TRBV7-9	TRBJ1-4	NA	NA
TGCAGCGTTGGGACAGGGGGAGACACTGAAGCTTTCTTT	CSVGTGGDTEAFF	TRBV29-1	TRBJ1-1	NA	TRBD1
TGTGCCAGCAGCTCCACGGCGAACACCGGGGAGCTGTTTTTT	CASSSTANTGELFF	TRBV7-2	TRBJ2-2	NA	NA
TGTGCCAGCAGTTACTCGTGGGCTAGCGGCTACGAGCAGTACTTC	CASSYSWASGYEQYF	TRBV6-5	TRBJ2-7	NA	TRBD2
TGTGCTAGCAGCCGAACAGGGGGGAATGGCTACACCTTC	CASSRTGGNGYTF	TRBV7-7	TRBJ1-2	NA	TRBD1
TGTGCCAGTAGTATAAGGTCAGGTTTTGAAGGAAACACCATATATTTT	CASSIRSGFEGNTIYF	TRBV19	TRBJ1-3	NA	NA
TGTGCCAGCAGCCCGACAGAGGCTTACACAGATACGCAGTATTTT	CASSPTEAYTDTQYF	TRBV2	TRBJ2-3	NA	NA
TGTGCCAGCAGCCGTCTAGCGGGAGTACAAGATACGCAGTATTTT	CASSRLAGVQDTQYF	TRBV7-7	TRBJ2-3	NA	TRBD2